The clone carrying this T cell receptor beta chain occurred a few times. The sample belongs to a study of identical twins. Each CDR3 protein is one row after TCRdb ran MiXCR on the 5' RACE reads. The profile shows 250,000 to 300,000 distinct CDR3 sequences, roughly 9.7% of them singletons. Germline V gives CDR1 SQVTM, CDR2 ANQGSEA. There are 11 residues in the CDR3. Trimming took 7 bases from V and 4 from J, leaving 11 bases between them. This sample also appeared in a second study, on yellow fever vaccine responses in identical twins.

Specimen: CD8+ T cells sorted from blood. The receptor was isolated from a woman between 18 and 30 years old in good health. This rearrangement joins TRBV29-1 to TRBJ2-7; maybe TRBD1 (6 bases). CDR3 amino acids: CSGRRGYEQYF. The CDR3 region has the DNA TGCAGCGGACGCAGGGGTTACGAGCAGTACTTC.